The next 10 T cell receptor beta chains were all read from a single sample in a study of cytomegalovirus exposure and HLA in healthy donors. Primers: 60 Vbeta forward and 13 Jbeta reverse. Some clones are missing from TCRdb's copy, which holds only in-frame ones; the method was immunoSEQ multiplex PCR. The sample contains fewer than 150,000 clones, about four fifths of which appear only once. Specimen: PBMCs. The receptors were sampled from a woman younger than 30 in good health and CMV-seronegative.

The CDR3 nucleotides read TGTGCCAGCAGCCAAGATCAAGGGAGAAGTAAGTCACAACAGTTCTTC. It encodes CASSQDQGRSKSQQFF. The chain employs TRBV14 and TRBJ2-1; perhaps TRBD2 as D (5 bases). V was pared by 0 bases and J by 13 bases, with 22 bases between. Per germline, CDR1 SGHDN and CDR2 FVKESK. This CDR3 is built from 16 residues.

The chain is built from TRBV27 and TRBJ1-1; 7 bases fit TRBD1. Germline V gene sequence: CDR1 MNHEY, CDR2 SMNVEV (reference sequence). This CDR3 contains 14 residues. Losses at the gene ends were 5 bases for V and 3 bases for J; bases not matched to a gene: 6. The CDR3: CASSQGDPYTEAFF. The CDR3 nucleotides read TGTGCCAGCAGTCAGGGGGATCCCTACACTGAAGCTTTCTTT.

V is TRBV2 and J is TRBJ2-6, with no clear D. The V end was cut by 7 bases, the J end by 2 bases, with 9 bases between. The CDR3 is made up of 14 amino acids. Germline V gene data show CDR1 as SNHLY and CDR2 as FYNNEI. For the CDR3, the DNA is TGTGCCAGCAACCTAGTACCTGGGGCCAACGTCCTGACTTTC. Translation: CASNLVPGANVLTF.

This chain joins TRBV2 and TRBJ2-7; a possible D gene is TRBD1 (6 bases). The CDR3 extends over 13 amino acids. Trimming stripped 6 bases from V and 7 bases from J, with 16 bases between. The germline gives CDR1 SNHLY, CDR2 FYNNEI. The CDR3 DNA is TGTGCCAGCAGGGGGACACACACTAGGGAGCAGTACTTC. Translating it yields CASRGTHTREQYF.

The V call is TRBV6-1, the J call TRBJ2-3; 7 nucleotides align to TRBD1. The CDR3 length is 15 residues. Germline V lookup: CDR1 MNHNS, CDR2 SASEGT. V was clipped by 2 bases and J by 5 bases; unmatched bases: 7. CDR3 bases: TGTGCCAGCAGTGAATGGACAGGAATCGGAGATACGCAGTATTTT. Its translation is CASSEWTGIGDTQYF.

The chain is built from TRBV4-1 and TRBJ2-5, with D tentatively TRBD1 (6 bases). The V and J ends lost 0 bases and 4 bases respectively, with 12 bases between them. Per germline, CDR1 MGHRA and CDR2 YSYEKL. The CDR3 length is 15 residues. Here the CDR3 reads CASSQDRRGIETQYF. The DNA for the CDR3 is TGCGCCAGCAGCCAAGATCGCAGGGGAATAGAGACCCAGTACTTC.

The chain couples TRBV6-1 to TRBJ1-5; TRBD1 agrees at 11 bases. The CDR3 runs to 18 residues. Germline V lookup: CDR1 MNHNS, CDR2 SASEGT. V trimming: 1 base; J trimming: 2 bases; junction bases outside the gene matches: 7. This chain's CDR3 is CASSEGDRGYYGNQPQHF. In DNA, the CDR3 is TGTGCCAGCAGTGAAGGGGACAGGGGGTATTATGGCAATCAGCCCCAGCATTTT.

V is TRBV5-1 and J is TRBJ1-6; 7 positions agree with TRBD1. After removal of 2 bases from V and 7 bases from J, the junction contained 6 bases not matched to a gene. CDR3 length: 15 residues. Germline lookup yields CDR1 SGHRS and CDR2 YFSETQ. CDR3 amino acids: CASSFDRAGNSPLHF. CDR3 sequence (DNA): TGCGCCAGCAGCTTTGACAGGGCTGGAAATTCACCCCTCCACTTT.

Only one count was recorded for this clone. The chain couples TRBV11-2 to TRBJ1-6; 7 bases match TRBD1. CDR1 and CDR2 (germline): SGHAT, FQNNGV. V dropped 1 base and J dropped 9; count of bases not matched to a gene: 6. The CDR3 totals 15 residues. The CDR3 coding sequence is TGTGCCAGCAGCTTAGTTCCCCAGGGGGGTTCACCCCTCCACTTT. Encoded protein: CASSLVPQGGSPLHF.

The chain joins TRBV18 to TRBJ2-7; TRBD1 might be the D (5 bases). The CDR3 extends over 14 amino acids. Germline V lookup: CDR1 KGHSH, CDR2 LQKENI. V lost 4 bases to trimming and J lost 2 bases, with 12 bases between them. Here the CDR3 DNA reads TGTGCCAGCTCACTCCGACAGAGCCCCTACGAGCAGTACTTC. Protein product: CASSLRQSPYEQYF. Variable domain in full (rest from reference TRBV18 and TRBJ2-7): NAGVMQNPRHLVRRRGQEARLRCSPMKGHSHVYWYRQLPEEGLKFMVYLQKENIIDESGMPKERFSAEFPKEGPSILRIQQVVRGDSAAYFCASSLRQSPYEQYFGPGTRLTVT.